These 3 T cell receptor beta chains were sequenced from one sample in a study of cytomegalovirus exposure and HLA in healthy donors. Sequenced by immunoSEQ multiplex PCR; TCRdb stores in-frame clones only, minus some. The sample carries fewer than 400,000 clones, approximately 88% recorded once. Material: PBMCs. These receptors all come from a man aged 25 to 40 in good health and CMV-seronegative.

The chain joins TRBV7-8 to TRBJ2-1; TRBD1 matches 12 bases. This CDR3 comprises 16 residues. Germline CDR1 is SGHVS and CDR2 is FQNEAQ. The ends lost 1 base at V and 8 bases at J; junction bases unmatched: 6. The CDR3: CASSLDGTGGWYEQFF. CDR3 DNA sequence: TGTGCCAGCAGCTTAGATGGGACAGGGGGCTGGTATGAGCAGTTCTTC.

DNA for the CDR3: TGCGCCAGCAGCTACGACAGGGGGCCTGAAGCTTTCTTT. This translates into CASSYDRGPEAFF. The J gene is TRBJ1-1, the V gene TRBV5-1; 10 bases match TRBD1. Germline CDR1 is SGHRS and CDR2 is YFSETQ. With V trimmed by 3 bases and J by 6 bases, 2 bases remained unmatched. CDR3 length: 13 residues. Drawing the rest from reference TRBV5-1 and TRBJ1-1, the complete variable domain is KAGVTQTPRYLIKTRGQQVTLSCSPISGHRSVSWYQQTPGQGLQFLFEYFSETQRNKGNFPGRFSGRQFSNSRSEMNVSTLELGDSALYLCASSYDRGPEAFFGQGTRLTVV.

The chain is built from TRBV4-3 and TRBJ1-1, with TRBD1 matching 8 bases. V lost 3 bases and J lost 5; bases outside the gene matches: 8. Germline V gives CDR1 LGHNA, CDR2 YSLEER. This CDR3 is built from 15 residues. Here the CDR3 reads CASSQETGAWTEAFF. CDR3 sequence (DNA): TGCGCCAGCAGCCAGGAGACAGGGGCTTGGACTGAAGCTTTCTTT.